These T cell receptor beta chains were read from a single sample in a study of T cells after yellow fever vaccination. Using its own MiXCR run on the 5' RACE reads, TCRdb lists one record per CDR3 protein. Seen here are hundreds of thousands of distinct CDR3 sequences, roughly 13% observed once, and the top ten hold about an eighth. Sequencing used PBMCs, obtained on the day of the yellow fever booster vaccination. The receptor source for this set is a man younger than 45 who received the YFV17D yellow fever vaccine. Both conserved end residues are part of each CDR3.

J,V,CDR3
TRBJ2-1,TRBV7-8,CASSPRPSGSYNEQFF
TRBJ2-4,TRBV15,CATSTGTGSLAKNIQYF
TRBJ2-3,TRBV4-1,CASSPPQGSSTDTQYF
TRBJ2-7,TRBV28,CATGTPDSYEQYF
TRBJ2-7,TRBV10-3,CAISESSQGYYEQYF
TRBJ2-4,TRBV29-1,CSVEGPLGTNQKNIQYF
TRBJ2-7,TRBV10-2,CASGGQGSYEQYF
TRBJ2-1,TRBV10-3,CAIGTSGVNEQFF
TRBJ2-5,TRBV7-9,CASSLGRGYQETQYF
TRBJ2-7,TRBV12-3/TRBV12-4,CASSLGAGVSYEQYF
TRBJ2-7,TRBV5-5,CASKLRADLPSEQYF
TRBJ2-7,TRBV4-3,CASSQGYGSYEQYF
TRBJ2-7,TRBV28,CASNTGVTDNYEQYF
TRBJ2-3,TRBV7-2,CASSGRLAGVGDTQYF
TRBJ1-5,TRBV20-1,CSAKPEGDQPQHF
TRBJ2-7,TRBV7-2,CASSLSTSGSRSEQYF
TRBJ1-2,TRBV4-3,CASSRMRDYGYTF
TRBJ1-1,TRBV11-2,CASSLDPAGSTEAFF
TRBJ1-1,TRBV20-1,CSARQRNTEAFF
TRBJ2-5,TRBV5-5,CASSYSGPLGETQYF
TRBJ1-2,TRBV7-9,CASSLADRVYGYTF
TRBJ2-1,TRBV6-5,CASKWGATSVEQFF
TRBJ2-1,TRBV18,CASSPGTSGIYEQFF
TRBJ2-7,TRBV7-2,CASRRGTHEQYF
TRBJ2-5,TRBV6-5,CASSYSWGNKETQYF
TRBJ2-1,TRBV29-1,CSVEGTRSYNEQFF
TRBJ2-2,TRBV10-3,CAIRARGVGELFF
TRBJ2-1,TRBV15,CATSSPGTAVGNEQFF
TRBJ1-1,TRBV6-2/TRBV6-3,CASRGDRSNTEAFF
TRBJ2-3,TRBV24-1,CATSDRPNTQYF
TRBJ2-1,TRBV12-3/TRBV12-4,CASSPVGGPGEQFF
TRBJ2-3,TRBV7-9,CASSFRLAGITDTQYF
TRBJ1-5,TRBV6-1,CASSEALLYQPQHF
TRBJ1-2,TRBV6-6,CASTTANYGYTF
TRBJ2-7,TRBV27,CASSLGTGNHEQYF
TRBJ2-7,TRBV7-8,CASSTPLQGVGSYEQYF
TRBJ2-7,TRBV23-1,CASSQLRRPRYEQYF
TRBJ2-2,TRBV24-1,CATGPLWARGTNTGELFF
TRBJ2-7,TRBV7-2,CASSVTSVGEQYF
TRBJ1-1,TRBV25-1,CASSETWGITGTFF
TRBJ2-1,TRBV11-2,CASSSPLSRRDNEQFF
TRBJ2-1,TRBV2,CASRPTRNSYNEQFF
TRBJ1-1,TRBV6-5,CASSYSVNTEAFF
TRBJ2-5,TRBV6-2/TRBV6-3,CASSRPTSYTAIPQQETQYF
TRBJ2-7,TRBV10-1,CASSPETGLYEQYF
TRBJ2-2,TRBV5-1,CASSLNSLTATGELFF
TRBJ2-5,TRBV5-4,CASSPGLAGSETQYF
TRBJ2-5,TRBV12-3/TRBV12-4,CASSFLNRDYQETQYF